One sample yielded the 20 T cell receptor beta chains listed below, sequenced in a study of cytomegalovirus exposure and HLA in healthy donors. Vbeta (60) and Jbeta (13) primers were used in the PCR. Using immunoSEQ multiplex PCR, the repertoire was profiled, and TCRdb retains in-frame clones only, with some absent. Of 120,000 or so clones detected, roughly 76% appear once; the ten largest clones hold around 2%. Specimen: PBMCs. The source of these receptors is a man younger than 45 in good health and CMV-seronegative.

The rearrangement links TRBV28 to TRBJ1-4; 7 positions agree with TRBD1. The CDR3 length is 14 residues. The germline V gene encodes CDR1 MDHEN and CDR2 SYDVKM. V gave up 5 bases and J gave up 6 bases; unmatched junction bases: 6. Written as DNA, the CDR3 is TGTGCCAGCAGTCTTCGCGACAGGGATGAAAAACTGTTTTTT. It yields the protein CASSLRDRDEKLFF.

This clone was found a few times. The rearrangement links TRBV28 to TRBJ1-5, with a tentative D call TRBD1 (5 bases). Germline V gene data show CDR1 as MDHEN and CDR2 as SYDVKM. V was shortened by 3 bases and J by 6 bases, with 12 bases between the two germline ends. CDR3 size: 14 residues. The CDR3: CASSLRQGSQPQHF. The CDR3 bases are TGTGCCAGCAGTTTGAGGCAGGGTAGTCAGCCCCAGCATTTT. The full variable domain, rest sourced from reference TRBV28 and TRBJ1-5, is DVKVTQSSRYLVKRTGEKVFLECVQDMDHENMFWYRQDPGLGLRLIYFSYDVKMKEKGDIPEGYSVSREKKERFSLILESASTNQTSMYLCASSLRQGSQPQHFGDGTRLSIL.

In this sample, this clone turned up once. The chain has TRBV5-4 and TRBJ2-7; tentative D call: TRBD2 (7 bases). Trimming stripped 4 bases from V and 2 bases from J, with 25 bases between. The CDR3 totals 18 residues. The germline V gene encodes CDR1 SGHNT and CDR2 YYREEE (reference sequence). The CDR3 region has the DNA TGTGCCAGCAGCCCCGGGGGGCACGGGGCGTCGGGGGCCTACGAGCAGTACTTC. Translated, it gives CASSPGGHGASGAYEQYF.

This clone occurred once. The CDR3: CASSYPAGGLYEQYF. For the CDR3, the DNA is TGTGCCAGCAGCTACCCGGCGGGGGGGCTCTACGAGCAGTACTTC. The chain joins TRBV7-9 to TRBJ2-7; TRBD2 matches at 9 bases. The V and J ends lost 4 bases and 3 bases, in that order; junction bases with no gene match: 7. The CDR3 has 15 amino acids. CDR1 SEHNR and CDR2 FQNEAQ come from the germline V gene (reference sequence).

This clone came up once. V is TRBV2 and J is TRBJ2-4; TRBD1 matches at 12 bases. V lost 4 bases, J lost 0 bases, and 10 bases stayed unmatched. Germline V gives CDR1 SNHLY, CDR2 FYNNEI. The CDR3 consists of 19 residues. The CDR3 sequence: CASSGRDRGPTLAKNIQYF. In DNA, the CDR3 is TGTGCCAGCAGTGGGAGGGACAGGGGGCCTACACTAGCCAAAAACATTCAGTACTTC.

This clone was picked up one time. The J gene is TRBJ2-3, the V gene TRBV11-2; D is possibly TRBD1 (7 bases). Germline lookup yields CDR1 SGHAT and CDR2 FQNNGV. The CDR3 is made up of 14 amino acids. V lost 5 bases and J 1 base, leaving 10 bases between the germline ends. The CDR3 reads CASSLRGGTDTQYF. CDR3 DNA sequence: TGTGCCAGCAGCCTCAGGGGGGGCACAGATACGCAGTATTTT.

V gene TRBV7-9 combines with J gene TRBJ2-3, with 7 bases lining up with TRBD1. CDR1 is SEHNR, CDR2 FQNEAQ, per germline (reference sequence). After removal of 1 base from V and 0 bases from J, the junction contained 10 bases not matched to a gene. This CDR3 is built from 18 residues. Here the CDR3 reads CASSLGFRGYESTDTQYF. In DNA, the CDR3 is TGTGCCAGCAGCTTAGGCTTCAGGGGGTATGAGAGCACAGATACGCAGTATTTT.

This clone occurred once. The rearrangement links TRBV19 to TRBJ1-5; 8 nucleotides line up with TRBD1. Germline V gene sequence: CDR1 LNHDA, CDR2 SQIVND (reference sequence). The V and J ends lost 3 bases and 0 bases, in that order; junction bases with no gene match: 16. This CDR3 comprises 20 residues. Written as DNA, the CDR3 is TGTGCCAGTAGTATGAATGAAGGCAGGGGGCGGTTTGATAGCAATCAGCCCCAGCATTTT. It is translated as CASSMNEGRGRFDSNQPQHF.

This clone was found once. CDR3 sequence (DNA): TGTGCCAGCAGTTTAGGGACAGGGGGATTTAGGTATGGCTACACCTTC. Its protein is CASSLGTGGFRYGYTF. The chain employs TRBV28 and TRBJ1-2; TRBD1 aligns across 11 bases. The ends lost 2 bases at V and 5 bases at J; junction bases unmatched: 7. The CDR3 has 16 amino acids. CDR1 and CDR2 from the germline V gene are MDHEN and SYDVKM.

This clone was counted a single time. V is TRBV7-9 and J is TRBJ2-7; the match to TRBD1 covers 9 bases. Trimming cost V 4 bases and J 3 bases; bases outside gene matches: 7. In germline, CDR1 is SEHNR, CDR2 FQNEAQ (reference sequence). The CDR3 is made up of 15 amino acids. CDR3 sequence (DNA): TGTGCCAGCAGCTCCGTCGGACAGGGGAGCTACGAGCAGTACTTC. Protein sequence: CASSSVGQGSYEQYF.

This clone has just a few counts. This rearrangement joins TRBV6-4 to TRBJ2-3, with 12 bases identical to TRBD2. J was trimmed by 4 bases and V by 5 bases; bases with no gene match: 4. Germline values: CDR1 MRHNA, CDR2 SNTAGT. This CDR3 spans 15 amino acids. CDR3 coding DNA: TGTGCCAGCAGTACTAGCGGGGGGACCGCAGATACGCAGTATTTT. Its translation is CASSTSGGTADTQYF.

V usage is TRBV6-1 and J usage is TRBJ1-1; possibly TRBD1 for D (6 bases). With 6 bases removed from V and 5 bases from J, the gap between germline ends came to 16 bases. The CDR3 totals 14 residues. Germline V CDR1 and CDR2: MNHNS, SASEGT. The CDR3, as DNA: TGTGCCAGCAGCCGGCGGGGGGCGGATACTGAAGCTTTCTTT. Its protein product is CASSRRGADTEAFF.

This clone was seen only once. This chain connects TRBV7-2 to TRBJ2-1; TRBD2 agrees at 9 bases. Trimming removed 5 bases from V and 2 bases from J; junction bases left unmatched: 7. The CDR3 is 16 residues long. In germline, CDR1 is SGHTA, CDR2 FQGNSA. This chain's CDR3 is CASSPVAGGPYNEQFF. The CDR3 nucleotides read TGTGCCAGCAGCCCTGTTGCGGGGGGGCCCTACAATGAGCAGTTCTTC.

On this clone: This same CDR3 is encoded by further DNA sequences in the sample. V and J are TRBV7-6 and TRBJ2-5; 12 nucleotides match TRBD2. From germline, CDR1 is SGHVS and CDR2 FNYEAQ. V trimming: 0 bases; J trimming: 5 bases; junction bases outside the gene matches: 4. CDR3 length: 16 amino acids. CDR3 in amino acids: CASSLARTSGGETQYF. CDR3 coding DNA: TGTGCCAGCAGCTTAGCCAGAACTAGCGGGGGGGAGACCCAGTACTTC.

CDR3 protein: CASSFLTPYEQYF. The CDR3 DNA follows: TGTGCCAGCAGCTTTTTGACTCCCTACGAGCAGTACTTC. The chain joins TRBV7-9 to TRBJ2-7, with D unresolved. Trimming pared 3 bases from V and 2 bases from J, leaving 8 bases between. CDR1 SEHNR and CDR2 FQNEAQ come from the germline V gene (reference sequence). CDR3 size: 13 residues.

The chain carries TRBV5-1 and TRBJ1-2, with 7 positions matching TRBD1. CDR1 SGHRS and CDR2 YFSETQ come from the germline V gene. This CDR3 has 14 amino acids. With V trimmed by 5 bases and J by 4 bases, 8 bases remained unmatched. The CDR3 DNA reads TGCGCCAGCAGTCCTGGGACAGTGGGCTATGGCTACACCTTC. This codes for CASSPGTVGYGYTF.

This clone was recorded once. The chain employs TRBV5-1 and TRBJ2-3; D may be TRBD2 (7 bases). Per germline, CDR1 SGHRS and CDR2 YFSETQ. The CDR3 has 16 amino acids. V was trimmed by 4 bases and J by 5 bases, leaving 20 bases between them. The CDR3 bases are TGCGCCAGCAGCATCCGCGGGGGCGCGATGGGAGATACGCAGTATTTT. Translation: CASSIRGGAMGDTQYF.

This clone was observed a handful of times. The rearrangement links TRBV15 to TRBJ1-5; D unresolved. Trimming shortened V by 5 bases and J by 7 bases, and 15 bases separated the two germline ends. The CDR3 consists of 14 residues. Germline values: CDR1 LNHNV, CDR2 YYDKDF (reference sequence). For the CDR3, the DNA is TGTGCCACCAGCGCAAGAGGCACGTCCCAGCCCCAGCATTTT. Amino acid sequence: CATSARGTSQPQHF.

The chain joins TRBV6-5 to TRBJ1-5; possibly TRBD1 for D (5 bases). Per the germline V gene, CDR1 is MNHEY and CDR2 is SVGAGI. The CDR3 length is 13 residues. The germline V and J ends were trimmed by 7 bases and 2 bases, with 9 bases remaining between them. The CDR3 DNA is TGTGCCAGCAAAGGGGAGGGCAATCAGCCCCAGCATTTT. It translates to CASKGEGNQPQHF.

This clone was picked up a small number of times. This chain joins TRBV21-1 and TRBJ2-1; TRBD2 is the table's D call, not checked against the DNA. TRBV21-1 is given as a pseudogene. This CDR3 contains 23 residues. Here the CDR3 reads CASSAKWGPGVAGGLGSYNEQFF. CDR3 DNA: TGTGCCAGCAGCGCAAAATGGGGGCCGGGGGTAGCGGGGGGGCTGGGCTCCTACAATGAGCAGTTCTTC.